This note documents a single T cell receptor beta chain sequence. Its antigen is unidentified. This specimen belongs to a study of cytotoxic CD8 clonotypes in ibrutinib-treated CLL. Turning to the study itself: The patients, about a dozen relapsed/refractory and under 16 treatment-naive, included 17 who were IGHV unmutated. Outcomes included around 25 partial and 2 complete responses; after median roughly 69 months, 14 stayed remitted and some twelve progressed.

This table comes from immunoSEQ multiplex PCR, and its TCRdb copy is limited to in-frame clones, with some not included. This table holds about 130,000 clones, 79% found once. Study results and caveats: Timing of sampling differed between sustained-remission and progressing patients. An increase in clonality occurred at ibrutinib response, followed by a return toward baseline at progression.

This sequence was found in a human donor with chronic lymphocytic leukemia. Sequences were derived from PBMCs, sampled after 12 months of ibrutinib treatment.

CDR3 bases: TGTGCCACCAGCAGAGAGGCGGAAATTAGCACAGATACGCAGTATTTT. This codes for CATSREAEISTDTQYF. The V gene is TRBV15, the J gene TRBJ2-3; D remains ambiguous. In germline, CDR1 is LNHNV, CDR2 YYDKDF (reference sequence). The CDR3 has 16 residues. Trimming took off 0 bases at V and 0 bases at J, with 10 bases between the two ends.